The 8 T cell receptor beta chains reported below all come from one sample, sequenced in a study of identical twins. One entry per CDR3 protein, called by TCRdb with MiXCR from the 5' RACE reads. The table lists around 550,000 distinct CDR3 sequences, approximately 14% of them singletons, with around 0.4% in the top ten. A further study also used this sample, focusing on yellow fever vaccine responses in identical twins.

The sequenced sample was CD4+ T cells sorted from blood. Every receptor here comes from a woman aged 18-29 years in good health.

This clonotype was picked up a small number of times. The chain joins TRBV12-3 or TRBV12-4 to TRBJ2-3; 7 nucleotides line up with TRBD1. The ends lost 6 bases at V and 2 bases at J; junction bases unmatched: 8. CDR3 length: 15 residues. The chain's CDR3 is CASRQQGPSTDTQYF. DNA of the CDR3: TGTGCCAGCAGACAACAGGGGCCCTCCACAGATACGCAGTATTTT.

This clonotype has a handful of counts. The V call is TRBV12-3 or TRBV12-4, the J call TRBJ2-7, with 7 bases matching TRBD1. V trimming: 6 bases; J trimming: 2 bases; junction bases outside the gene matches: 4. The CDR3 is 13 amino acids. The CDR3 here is CASSAGTAYEQYV. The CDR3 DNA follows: TGTGCCAGCAGCGCCGGGACAGCCTACGAGCAGTACGTC.

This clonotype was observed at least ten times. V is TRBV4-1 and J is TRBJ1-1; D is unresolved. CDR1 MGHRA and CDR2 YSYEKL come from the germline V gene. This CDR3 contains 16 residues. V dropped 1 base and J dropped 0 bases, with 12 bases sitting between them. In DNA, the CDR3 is TGCGCCAGCAGCCAAGCCGTACAGCTTCTGAACACTGAAGCTTTCTTT. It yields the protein CASSQAVQLLNTEAFF.

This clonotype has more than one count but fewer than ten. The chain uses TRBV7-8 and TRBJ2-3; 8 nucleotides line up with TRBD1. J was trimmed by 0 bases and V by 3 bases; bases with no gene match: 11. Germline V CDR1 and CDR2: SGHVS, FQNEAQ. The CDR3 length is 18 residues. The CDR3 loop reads CASSFQTRTGTSTDTQYF. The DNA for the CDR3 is TGTGCCAGCAGCTTTCAAACCCGGACAGGGACTAGCACAGATACGCAGTATTTT.

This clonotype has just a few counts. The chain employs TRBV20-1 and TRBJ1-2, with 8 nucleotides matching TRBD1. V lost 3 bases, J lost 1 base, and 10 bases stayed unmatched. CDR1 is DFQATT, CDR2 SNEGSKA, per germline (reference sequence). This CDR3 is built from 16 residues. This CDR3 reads CSASIQGVTYNYGYTF. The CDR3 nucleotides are TGCAGTGCTAGTATACAGGGGGTTACGTATAACTATGGCTACACCTTC.

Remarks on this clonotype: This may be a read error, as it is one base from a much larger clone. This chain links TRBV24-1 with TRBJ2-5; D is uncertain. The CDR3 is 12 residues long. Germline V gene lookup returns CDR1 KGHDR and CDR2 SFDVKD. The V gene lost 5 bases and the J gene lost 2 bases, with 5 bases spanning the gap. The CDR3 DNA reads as TGTGCCACCAGTGGGGTTCAAGAGACCCAGTACTTC. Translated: CATSGVQETQYF.

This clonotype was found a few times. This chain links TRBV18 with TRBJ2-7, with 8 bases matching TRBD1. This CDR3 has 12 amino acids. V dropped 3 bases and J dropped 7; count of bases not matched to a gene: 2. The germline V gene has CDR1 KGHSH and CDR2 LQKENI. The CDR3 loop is CASSPTGDEQYF. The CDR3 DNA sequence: TGTGCCAGCTCACCGACAGGGGATGAGCAGTACTTC.

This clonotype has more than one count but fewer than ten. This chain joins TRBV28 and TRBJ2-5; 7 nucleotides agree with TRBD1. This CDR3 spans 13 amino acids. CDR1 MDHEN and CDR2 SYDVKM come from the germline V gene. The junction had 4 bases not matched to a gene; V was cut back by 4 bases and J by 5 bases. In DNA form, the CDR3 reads TGTGCCAGCAGTTCAGGGGGAAAGGAGACCCAGTACTTC. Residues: CASSSGGKETQYF.